A selection of T cell receptor beta chains follows, all from one sample in a study of shared clonotypes between healthy human individuals. Sequenced by immunoSEQ multiplex PCR; TCRdb stores in-frame clones only, minus some. The sample yields around 1.1 million clones, roughly 80% seen once. The source material was memory CD4+ T cells from PBMCs. These TCRs come from a young man in good health. Some clones in this sample may be carry-over from other donors' samples. CDR3s include the opening cysteine and the closing phenylalanine or tryptophan. D genes are given only for firm matches. Part of the rows lack a size; the others show once, few, many or a class for expanded clones.

j_call v_call d_call clone_size cdr3_nt cdr3_aa
TRBJ1-5 TRBV19 NA NA TGTGCCAGTAGTATAGTTGGACAGTATAATCAGCCCCAGCATTTT CASSIVGQYNQPQHF
TRBJ2-7 TRBV7-3 TRBD1 NA TGTGCCAGCAGTCCGACAGGGGATAGTATTTACGAGCAGTACTTC CASSPTGDSIYEQYF
TRBJ2-3 TRBV7-2 TRBD2 NA TGTGCCAGCAGCTTCCTCGGCGGGAGGAGCGGAACAGATACGCAGTATTTT CASSFLGGRSGTDTQYF
TRBJ2-5 TRBV7-2 NA NA TGTGCCAGCAGCCCCAGGGGCCAAGAGACCCAGTACTTC CASSPRGQETQYF
TRBJ2-3 TRBV5-4 TRBD2 NA TGTGCCAGCAGCTTGCTAGCGGGAGCAGGCACAGATACGCAGTATTTT CASSLLAGAGTDTQYF
TRBJ1-2 TRBV7-6 NA NA TGTGCCAGCAGCGACAGGAGTGGTGGCTACACCTTC CASSDRSGGYTF
TRBJ2-7 TRBV9 NA NA TGTGCCAGCAGCGTATCCCCTGGGGTGAACTACGAGCAGTACTTC CASSVSPGVNYEQYF
TRBJ2-7 TRBV5-4 NA NA TGTGCCAGCAGCCAGGGGGGAAAGGGCTACGAGCAGTACTTC CASSQGGKGYEQYF
TRBJ2-3 TRBV5-1 TRBD2 NA TGCGCCAGCAGCTTGGCGGGAGGGTCTAGCACAGATACGCAGTATTTT CASSLAGGSSTDTQYF
TRBJ2-4 TRBV7-2 NA NA TGTGCCAGCAGCTCGACTCCAAACGTTCAGTACTTC CASSSTPNVQYF
TRBJ1-2 TRBV28 TRBD1 NA TGTGCCAGCAACACTCCCGGGACAGTGTGGGGCTACACCTTC CASNTPGTVWGYTF
TRBJ2-7 TRBV21-1 NA NA TGTGCCAGCAGCGAGGCGGGGTGGGGTAGCTCCTACGAGCAGTACTTC CASSEAGWGSSYEQYF
TRBJ1-1 TRBV28 NA NA TGTGCCAGCAGTTTACAGAACATGAACACTGAAGCTTTCTTT CASSLQNMNTEAFF
TRBJ2-7 TRBV7-6 NA NA TGTGCCAGCAGCCCAAGGACAGGGAGGGTCTACGAGCAGTACTTC CASSPRTGRVYEQYF
TRBJ2-7 TRBV5-8 NA few TGTGCCAGCACCCGACACCTATCCTACGAGCAGTACTTC CASTRHLSYEQYF
TRBJ1-2 TRBV5-6 NA few TGTGCCAGCAGCCAGGGCAGGGGAAGGAGCTATGGCTACACCTTC CASSQGRGRSYGYTF
TRBJ2-7 TRBV6-1 NA once TGTGCCAGCAGTCTAGGGGGTAGGGAGCAGTACTTC CASSLGGREQYF
TRBJ2-1 TRBV29-1 TRBD2 NA TGCAGCGCAACGACTAGCGGGAGTTTCTATGAGCAGTTCTTC CSATTSGSFYEQFF
TRBJ1-1 TRBV7-9 NA few TGTGCCAGCAGCCCAATAATGAACACTGAAGCTTTCTTT CASSPIMNTEAFF
TRBJ2-2 TRBV10-3 NA NA TGTGCCATCAGTGAGAAGGCCCCGGACACCGGGGAGCTGTTTTTT CAISEKAPDTGELFF
TRBJ2-1 TRBV6-1 TRBD2 NA TGTGCCAGCAGTGAAAAGGAGGGGAGGGTGCCTCTCTTC CASSEKEGRVPLF
TRBJ2-7 TRBV5-1 NA NA TGCGCCAGCAGCTACACCGAATCCTACGAGCAGTACTTC CASSYTESYEQYF
TRBJ2-6 TRBV29-1 NA NA TGCAGCGTTGAGAGGGATACTGGGGCCAACGTCCTGACTTTC CSVERDTGANVLTF
TRBJ2-5 TRBV21-1 NA NA TGTGCCAGCAGCGCCCGACTAGCGGGAGAAGATCCAGCGGCGGAGACCCAGTACTTC CASSARLAGEDPAAETQYF
TRBJ2-7 TRBV5-1 NA NA TGCGCCAGCAGCTTGGCCTTGGACAGATTCTACGAGCAGTACTTC CASSLALDRFYEQYF
TRBJ2-5 TRBV9 NA NA TGTGCCAGCAGCGTTGGGCGGGGAGAGTACCAAGAGACCCAGTACTTC CASSVGRGEYQETQYF
TRBJ1-1 TRBV29-1 NA NA TGCAGCGTTGATTCGAGTTCCATGAACACTGAAGCTTTCTTT CSVDSSSMNTEAFF
TRBJ2-1 TRBV5-4 TRBD2 NA TGTGCCAGCAGCTCGACTAGCGGGAGGCACCGGGAGGAGTTCTTC CASSSTSGRHREEFF
TRBJ1-4 TRBV5-1 NA NA TGCGCCAGCAGCTTGGCCCCCACAACTAATGAAAAACTGTTTTTT CASSLAPTTNEKLFF
TRBJ2-7 TRBV7-2 NA NA TGTGCCAGCGGCTACGAGCAGTACTTC CASGYEQYF
TRBJ2-5 TRBV7-2 NA NA TGTGCCAGCAGCTTAGAGGCTAGCGGAGGGGGGAAGACCCAGTACTTC CASSLEASGGGKTQYF
TRBJ2-1 TRBV10-3 NA NA TGTGCCATCGCCAGCGGTGACAATGAGCAGTTCTTC CAIASGDNEQFF
TRBJ2-1 TRBV5-1 NA NA TGCGCCAGCAGCTCGGTGTCGGGACGGTCCTACAATGAGCAGTTCTTC CASSSVSGRSYNEQFF
TRBJ2-2 TRBV6-1 NA once TGTGCCAGCAGTGAAGGGACCTACACCGGGGAGCTGTTTTTT CASSEGTYTGELFF
TRBJ2-7 TRBV2 NA NA TGTGCCAGCAGTGGGCAGGGGATTGACGAGCAGTACTTC CASSGQGIDEQYF
TRBJ2-7 TRBV28 TRBD1 NA TGTGCCAGCAGATCAATGCCGGGACAGGGTCGGTACGAGCAGTACTTC CASRSMPGQGRYEQYF
TRBJ2-1 TRBV29-1 NA NA TGCAGCTCAGGGGTGTACGACAATGAGCAGTTCTTC CSSGVYDNEQFF
TRBJ2-4 TRBV4-2 TRBD2 NA TGTGCCAGCAGCCAAGTAGGGGAGGGCCTCCCAAAGTACTTC CASSQVGEGLPKYF